These T cell receptor beta chains were read from a single sample in a study of blood T cell repertoires in COVID-19. The method was immunoSEQ multiplex PCR; TCRdb's version includes in-frame clones alone and lacks a portion of them. Of a few hundred thousand clones listed, around nine tenths were seen once; the top ten hold roughly 2.9%. What was sequenced was PBMCs or T cells enriched from blood (not recorded which). The receptors stem from a woman aged 45-59 years who had been exposed to COVID-19. CDR3s include the opening cysteine and the closing phenylalanine or tryptophan. D genes are given only for firm matches. Clone size is not always given. Where it is, it says once, few, many or a class for expanded clones.

v_gene	j_gene	d_gene	abundance	CDR3nt	CDR3aa
TRBV7-2	TRBJ1-6	TRBD1	NA	TGTGCCAGCAGAAGGGACAGCTCCTATAATTCACCCCTCCACTTT	CASRRDSSYNSPLHF
TRBV6-2/TRBV6-3	TRBJ1-2	NA	NA	TGTGCCAGCAGCACCGACAGGACTAACTATGGCTACACCTTC	CASSTDRTNYGYTF
TRBV30	TRBJ2-7	TRBD2	NA	TGTGCCTGGATTACTACCTCCGGGGGGTACTACGAGCAGTACTTC	CAWITTSGGYYEQYF
TRBV6-5	TRBJ1-5	NA	NA	TGTGCCAGCAGTTACGGAGGGCAAGGACAGCCCCAGCATTTT	CASSYGGQGQPQHF
TRBV7-2	TRBJ2-3	NA	once	TGTGCCAGCAGCTTGGGTCCTCTAGGCACAGATACGCAGTATTTT	CASSLGPLGTDTQYF
TRBV5-6	TRBJ2-7	TRBD1	NA	TGTGCCAGCAGCTTGGGGGACAGGTTCTACGAGCAGTACTTC	CASSLGDRFYEQYF
TRBV10-3	TRBJ2-5	TRBD1	NA	TGTGCCATCAGTGAGTCGAAACTTTGGACAGGGGCTCTGGAAGAGACCCAGTACTTC	CAISESKLWTGALEETQYF
TRBV27	TRBJ1-2	TRBD1	NA	TGTGCCAGCAGGCGGACAGGGGATGGCTACACCTTC	CASRRTGDGYTF
TRBV7-2	TRBJ2-2	NA	once	TGTGCCAGCAGCCCACACAAGAAATCTAACACCGGGGAGCTGTTTTTT	CASSPHKKSNTGELFF
TRBV29-1	TRBJ1-4	TRBD1	NA	TGCAGCGCCCGGACAGGGGCACATGAAAAACTGTTTTTT	CSARTGAHEKLFF
TRBV27	TRBJ2-5	NA	once	TGTGCCAGCAGTTTCCGATACCCCCGGCCGGGGATCCAAGAGACCCAGTACTTC	CASSFRYPRPGIQETQYF
TRBV9	TRBJ1-2	NA	NA	TGTGCCAGCGCGGGAGAACAGGGCCCCTATGGCTACACCTTC	CASAGEQGPYGYTF
TRBV11-2	TRBJ2-1	NA	NA	TGTGCCAGCAGCGAAACTTCTAGCTCCTACAATGAGCAGTTCTTC	CASSETSSSYNEQFF
TRBV19	TRBJ1-2	NA	once	TGTGCCAGTAGTACGACAGGTAGCAACTATGGCTACACCTTC	CASSTTGSNYGYTF
TRBV28	TRBJ2-3	NA	NA	TGTGCCAGCAGCCCAGAGGGGGCGGGGAGGTACACAGATACGCAGTATTTT	CASSPEGAGRYTDTQYF
TRBV2	TRBJ1-2	NA	NA	TGTGCCAGCCGCAACTCACGAACTTGGGCAGGAATTAACTATGGCTACACCTTC	CASRNSRTWAGINYGYTF
TRBV11-2	TRBJ2-7	TRBD2	NA	TGTGCCAGCAGCTTAGGACTAGCGGGGCTCTACGAGCAGTACTTC	CASSLGLAGLYEQYF
TRBV3-1/TRBV3-2	TRBJ2-3	NA	NA	TGTGCCAGCAGCCAAGATTATCGCACAGATACGCAGTATTTT	CASSQDYRTDTQYF
TRBV28	TRBJ1-5	TRBD1	NA	TGTGCCAGCAGCCCGGGACAGGGGTTCAAGCCCCAGCATTTT	CASSPGQGFKPQHF
TRBV28	TRBJ1-1	NA	NA	TGTGCCAGCAGAACAGGGACTGAAGCTTTCTTT	CASRTGTEAFF
TRBV11-2	TRBJ2-7	NA	NA	TGTGCCAGCAGCTTTTCAGACTTAAGCTCCTACGAGCAGTACTTC	CASSFSDLSSYEQYF
TRBV5-5	TRBJ2-7	TRBD1	NA	TGTGCCAGCAGCTTGGCAGGACAGGACTACGAGCAGTACTTC	CASSLAGQDYEQYF
TRBV27	TRBJ1-1	NA	NA	TGTGCCAGCGGCCAGGGTCATACTGAAGCTTTCTTT	CASGQGHTEAFF
TRBV4-1	TRBJ2-4	TRBD1	NA	TGCGCCAGCAGCCAACCTACAGGGGGGAACATTCAGTACTTC	CASSQPTGGNIQYF
TRBV2	TRBJ1-1	NA	NA	TGTGCCAGCAGGGAAGGGGAAGGATGGGAGGCTTTCTTT	CASREGEGWEAFF
TRBV5-4	TRBJ2-7	TRBD2	NA	TGTGCCAGCACCCAATCAGCGGGACTAGGATCCTACGAGCAGTACTTC	CASTQSAGLGSYEQYF
TRBV7-9	TRBJ1-4	NA	NA	TGTGCCAGCACCCCCTTCTTCCTCGGGGAGTCTAATGAAAAACTGTTTTTT	CASTPFFLGESNEKLFF
TRBV27	TRBJ1-2	NA	once	TGTGCCAGCACGCCGAGGGGGAAAAACTATGGCTACACCTTC	CASTPRGKNYGYTF
TRBV4-2	TRBJ2-7	TRBD1	NA	TGTGCCAGCAGCCCCGCCATTGGTACAGGGGGCTACGAGCAGTACTTC	CASSPAIGTGGYEQYF
TRBV7-9	TRBJ2-1	NA	NA	TGTGCCAGCACCGACGCGGGGCGTAACGAGCAGTTCTTC	CASTDAGRNEQFF
TRBV7-2	TRBJ1-3	NA	once	TGTGCCAGCAGCTTTGAGAAAGGAAACACCATATATTTT	CASSFEKGNTIYF
TRBV5-6	TRBJ1-5	NA	NA	TGTGCCAGCAGCTCAGGGTCAGGTCAGCCCCAGCATTTT	CASSSGSGQPQHF
TRBV4-1	TRBJ2-2	NA	NA	TGCGCCAGCAGCCAAGGCAGGAACACCGGGGAGCTGTTTTTT	CASSQGRNTGELFF
TRBV29-1	TRBJ1-5	TRBD1	NA	TGCAGCACAGGGGGCCCTGGGCAGCCCCAGCATTTT	CSTGGPGQPQHF
TRBV11-2	TRBJ2-7	NA	NA	TGTGCCAGCACCCTGTTAACTCAGGGGTACGAGCAGTACTTC	CASTLLTQGYEQYF
TRBV10-3	TRBJ1-1	NA	NA	TGTGCCATCAGTGAGGGGCAGCCCCTGAACACTGAAGCTTTCTTT	CAISEGQPLNTEAFF